This TCR beta chain was identified in a study of blood T cell repertoires in COVID-19. Study-wide context: T cells, B-cell-depleted T cells, or PBMCs provided the cDNA or gDNA that served as material.

Seattle patients were enrolled during active infection and followed longitudinally. The V end lost 1 base, the J end lost 5 bases, and 14 bases lay between the germline ends. The CDR3 is 15 residues long. CDR1 and CDR2 from the germline V gene are MGHRA and YSYEKL. Methods used by the authors: Amplified reference gene primers provided the basis for estimating nucleated cell counts. Profiling relied on immunoSEQ multiplex PCR, and the TCRdb table lists in-frame clones only, not all of them. The D gene and trimming were derived from the DNA, and the V and J assignments and clone size from that table. The sample lists under 200,000 clones; around four fifths were seen once.

What was sequenced was peripheral blood. The V call is TRBV4-1, the J call TRBJ2-5; D is possibly TRBD2 (6 bases). The source is a woman older than 75 with COVID-19, enrolled during active disease. The CDR3 loop reads CASSQGTGEWETQYF. DNA of the CDR3: TGCGCCAGCAGCCAAGGCACGGGGGAGTGGGAGACCCAGTACTTC.